This T cell receptor beta chain is drawn from a study of blood T cell repertoires in COVID-19. Study overall: There were acute and convalescent COVID-19 samples, and they came from the United States, Italy and Spain. Nucleic acid was either cDNA or gDNA, and it came from T cells, B-cell-depleted T cells, or PBMCs.

Per the original methods: Cell counts per sample came from amplifying reference gene primers. Repertoires were generated with immunoSEQ multiplex PCR, while TCRdb's copy carries only in-frame clones and drops some. That table supplies the V and J calls and clone size; D and trimming were determined from the DNA. The sample consists of more than 250,000 clones, approximately 80% of them appearing once. CDR3 length equals 11 residues. Germline V CDR1 and CDR2: SQVTM, ANQGSEA. The chain uses TRBV29-1 and TRBJ2-7, with 7 bases fitting TRBD1. The sequence derives from a human donor in a cohort sampled during active COVID-19. The source material was peripheral blood. In DNA, the CDR3 is TGCACCGGGACAGTAGGCTACGAGCAGTACTTC. This translates into CTGTVGYEQYF.